Listed below are T cell receptor beta chains from one sample, sequenced in a study of CD8+ T cells in alopecia areata. Here immunoSEQ multiplex PCR was the method, and the copy in TCRdb shows in-frame clones only, minus some. Among 90,000 to 100,000 clones listed, 60% to 65% were seen once. The sample was CD8+ T cells sorted from blood, taken at week 4, from a patient treated with tofacitinib. These receptors all stem from a human donor with alopecia areata. CDR3s include the opening cysteine and the closing phenylalanine or tryptophan. The order of the fields is J gene, D gene, clone size, V gene, CDR3 protein, CDR3 DNA. The D gene is left open where the match is weak. Size is stated for part of the rows, as once, few or many counts, or as a class when the clone is expanded.

j_call: TRBJ2-7
d_call: -
clone_size: -
v_call: TRBV2
cdr3_aa: CASSDTTYEQYF
cdr3_nt: TGTGCCAGCAGTGACACTACCTACGAGCAGTACTTC

j_call: TRBJ2-7
d_call: -
clone_size: few
v_call: TRBV4-3
cdr3_aa: CASSQVHGGYEQYF
cdr3_nt: TGCGCCAGCAGCCAAGTCCACGGCGGCTACGAGCAGTACTTC

j_call: TRBJ2-3
d_call: -
clone_size: -
v_call: TRBV7-6
cdr3_aa: CASSFRGSTDTQYF
cdr3_nt: TGTGCCAGCAGCTTCAGGGGTAGCACAGATACGCAGTATTTT

j_call: TRBJ2-7
d_call: -
clone_size: -
v_call: TRBV29-1
cdr3_aa: CSVVTVSSYEQYF
cdr3_nt: TGCAGCGTTGTGACAGTGAGCTCCTACGAGCAGTACTTC

j_call: TRBJ1-1
d_call: -
clone_size: -
v_call: TRBV4-1
cdr3_aa: CASSQVEGMNTEAFF
cdr3_nt: TGCGCCAGCAGCCAAGTTGAAGGGATGAACACTGAAGCTTTCTTT

j_call: TRBJ1-6
d_call: TRBD1
clone_size: -
v_call: TRBV9
cdr3_aa: CASSATTGGSPLHF
cdr3_nt: TGTGCCAGCAGTGCTACGACAGGGGGCTCACCCCTCCACTTT

j_call: TRBJ2-1
d_call: -
clone_size: -
v_call: TRBV7-3
cdr3_aa: CASSFSLARPYNEQFF
cdr3_nt: TGTGCCAGCAGCTTTAGTCTAGCGCGGCCCTACAATGAGCAGTTCTTC

j_call: TRBJ2-5
d_call: -
clone_size: -
v_call: TRBV27
cdr3_aa: CASSLGVNQETQYF
cdr3_nt: TGTGCCAGCAGTTTAGGGGTTAACCAAGAGACCCAGTACTTC

j_call: TRBJ1-5
d_call: TRBD1
clone_size: -
v_call: TRBV4-3
cdr3_aa: CASSQDGMPGGQPQHF
cdr3_nt: TGCGCCAGCAGCCAAGATGGTATGCCAGGGGGTCAGCCCCAGCATTTT

j_call: TRBJ1-2
d_call: -
clone_size: once
v_call: TRBV7-8
cdr3_aa: CASSLRQWPGYGYTF
cdr3_nt: TGTGCCAGCAGCTTACGACAGTGGCCTGGATATGGCTACACCTTC

j_call: TRBJ2-1
d_call: -
clone_size: -
v_call: TRBV15
cdr3_aa: CATSRGHNEQFF
cdr3_nt: TGTGCCACCAGCAGGGGACACAATGAGCAGTTCTTC

j_call: TRBJ1-1
d_call: -
clone_size: -
v_call: TRBV30
cdr3_aa: CAWSVQDSEAFF
cdr3_nt: TGTGCCTGGAGTGTACAAGACAGTGAAGCTTTCTTT

j_call: TRBJ1-1
d_call: -
clone_size: once
v_call: TRBV6-6
cdr3_aa: CASSFDREAFF
cdr3_nt: TGTGCCAGCAGCTTTGACAGGGAAGCTTTCTTT

j_call: TRBJ1-1
d_call: -
clone_size: -
v_call: TRBV5-1
cdr3_aa: CASSRGGAEAFF
cdr3_nt: TGCGCCAGCAGCCGGGGAGGCGCTGAAGCTTTCTTT

j_call: TRBJ2-1
d_call: -
clone_size: few
v_call: TRBV27
cdr3_aa: CASSRTPRGDEQFF
cdr3_nt: TGTGCCAGCAGCCGGACCCCGAGGGGCGATGAGCAGTTCTTC

j_call: TRBJ2-5
d_call: TRBD2
clone_size: few
v_call: TRBV9
cdr3_aa: CASSVVERERHF
cdr3_nt: TGTGCCAGCAGCGTAGTTGAGCGGGAGCGTCACTTC

j_call: TRBJ2-3
d_call: TRBD2
clone_size: many
v_call: TRBV6-4
cdr3_aa: CASSESGGADTQYF
cdr3_nt: TGTGCCAGCAGTGAAAGCGGGGGGGCAGATACGCAGTATTTT

j_call: TRBJ1-1
d_call: -
clone_size: once
v_call: TRBV29-1
cdr3_aa: CSVDSGTSEAFF
cdr3_nt: TGCAGCGTTGATTCAGGGACCTCTGAAGCTTTCTTT

j_call: TRBJ1-2
d_call: -
clone_size: many
v_call: TRBV29-1
cdr3_aa: CSVGLAGRIYGYTF
cdr3_nt: TGCAGCGTTGGGCTTGCCGGACGGATCTATGGCTACACCTTC

j_call: TRBJ1-1
d_call: -
clone_size: -
v_call: TRBV7-9
cdr3_aa: CASSLLRGPASEAFF
cdr3_nt: TGTGCCAGCAGCTTACTCAGGGGCCCCGCGAGTGAAGCTTTCTTT

j_call: TRBJ2-1
d_call: -
clone_size: -
v_call: TRBV5-6
cdr3_aa: CASSGSNEQFF
cdr3_nt: TGTGCCAGCAGCGGGAGCAATGAGCAGTTCTTC

j_call: TRBJ1-6
d_call: TRBD1
clone_size: -
v_call: TRBV4-1
cdr3_aa: CASSQAGTGAYNSPLHF
cdr3_nt: TGCGCCAGCAGCCAAGCCGGGACAGGGGCCTATAATTCACCCCTCCACTTT

j_call: TRBJ1-1
d_call: TRBD1
clone_size: -
v_call: TRBV2
cdr3_aa: CASRTGPESTEAFF
cdr3_nt: TGTGCCAGCAGGACAGGGCCGGAGAGCACTGAAGCTTTCTTT

j_call: TRBJ1-2
d_call: TRBD1
clone_size: -
v_call: TRBV4-1
cdr3_aa: CASSQVTGQNYGYTF
cdr3_nt: TGCGCCAGCAGCCAAGTAACGGGACAGAACTATGGCTACACCTTC

j_call: TRBJ2-1
d_call: -
clone_size: -
v_call: TRBV29-1
cdr3_aa: CSVDPNEQFF
cdr3_nt: TGCAGCGTTGATCCCAATGAGCAGTTCTTC

j_call: TRBJ2-4
d_call: TRBD1
clone_size: -
v_call: TRBV27
cdr3_aa: CASSPGTGGNIQYF
cdr3_nt: TGTGCCAGCAGCCCCGGGACAGGGGGGAACATTCAGTACTTC

j_call: TRBJ2-1
d_call: -
clone_size: -
v_call: TRBV6-4
cdr3_aa: CASTHGTNEQFF
cdr3_nt: TGTGCCAGCACCCACGGGACGAATGAGCAGTTCTTC

j_call: TRBJ2-7
d_call: -
clone_size: -
v_call: TRBV13
cdr3_aa: CASSLEGAPLYEQYF
cdr3_nt: TGTGCCAGCAGCTTAGAGGGAGCGCCTCTCTACGAGCAGTACTTC

j_call: TRBJ2-1
d_call: -
clone_size: few
v_call: TRBV30
cdr3_aa: CAWSTQIGLGGNEQFF
cdr3_nt: TGTGCCTGGAGTACACAGATAGGGTTAGGTGGCAATGAGCAGTTCTTC

j_call: TRBJ1-2
d_call: -
clone_size: -
v_call: TRBV4-1
cdr3_aa: CASSLGHTSNYGYTF
cdr3_nt: TGCGCCAGCAGCCTGGGCCACACTTCTAACTATGGCTACACCTTC

j_call: TRBJ2-1
d_call: TRBD1
clone_size: -
v_call: TRBV6-4
cdr3_aa: CASSEKTGGAYNEQFF
cdr3_nt: TGTGCCAGCAGTGAAAAGACAGGGGGCGCCTACAATGAGCAGTTCTTC

j_call: TRBJ2-1
d_call: -
clone_size: -
v_call: TRBV7-9
cdr3_aa: CASSTRPGQQFF
cdr3_nt: TGTGCCAGCAGCACTCGCCCGGGACAGCAGTTCTTC

j_call: TRBJ2-6
d_call: -
clone_size: -
v_call: TRBV4-3
cdr3_aa: CASSRHLFSGANVLTF
cdr3_nt: TGCGCCAGCAGCCGCCACCTTTTCTCTGGGGCCAACGTCCTGACTTTC

j_call: TRBJ2-7
d_call: -
clone_size: medium-sized
v_call: TRBV6-5
cdr3_aa: CASSYGQHYEQYF
cdr3_nt: TGTGCCAGCAGTTATGGGCAGCACTACGAGCAGTACTTC

j_call: TRBJ2-3
d_call: TRBD1
clone_size: once
v_call: TRBV29-1
cdr3_aa: CSVDRGALDTQYF
cdr3_nt: TGCAGCGTGGACAGGGGGGCCCTGGATACGCAGTATTTT

j_call: TRBJ1-5
d_call: TRBD1
clone_size: -
v_call: TRBV7-9
cdr3_aa: CASSLARDRQHF
cdr3_nt: TGTGCCAGCAGCTTAGCCCGGGACAGGCAGCATTTT

j_call: TRBJ2-7
d_call: TRBD1
clone_size: -
v_call: TRBV30
cdr3_aa: CAWRGGQGPSYEQYF
cdr3_nt: TGTGCCTGGAGGGGAGGACAGGGCCCCTCCTACGAGCAGTACTTC

j_call: TRBJ1-5
d_call: TRBD1
clone_size: -
v_call: TRBV4-3
cdr3_aa: CASSQETGGGQPQHF
cdr3_nt: TGCGCCAGCAGCCAGGAGACAGGGGGCGGTCAGCCCCAGCATTTT

j_call: TRBJ2-7
d_call: TRBD2
clone_size: -
v_call: TRBV30
cdr3_aa: CACSSGATYEQYF
cdr3_nt: TGTGCGTGTAGTAGCGGGGCTACCTACGAGCAGTACTTC

j_call: TRBJ2-5
d_call: -
clone_size: few
v_call: TRBV11-2
cdr3_aa: CASSSPGSPETQYF
cdr3_nt: TGTGCCAGCAGCTCTCCAGGGTCCCCAGAGACCCAGTACTTC

j_call: TRBJ2-3
d_call: TRBD2
clone_size: -
v_call: TRBV27
cdr3_aa: CASSPEGLAGGNTDTQYF
cdr3_nt: TGTGCCAGCAGTCCCGAGGGACTAGCGGGGGGAAACACAGATACGCAGTATTTT

j_call: TRBJ1-5
d_call: TRBD1
clone_size: -
v_call: TRBV10-2
cdr3_aa: CASSETGGFQPQHF
cdr3_nt: TGCGCCAGCAGTGAGACAGGGGGTTTTCAGCCCCAGCATTTT

j_call: TRBJ2-1
d_call: TRBD1
clone_size: -
v_call: TRBV25-1
cdr3_aa: CARDRVREQFF
cdr3_nt: TGTGCCAGAGACAGGGTCAGGGAGCAGTTCTTC

j_call: TRBJ2-2
d_call: -
clone_size: -
v_call: TRBV5-1
cdr3_aa: CASGAGVTGELFF
cdr3_nt: TGCGCCAGCGGGGCAGGGGTGACCGGGGAGCTGTTTTTT

j_call: TRBJ1-3
d_call: -
clone_size: few
v_call: TRBV15
cdr3_aa: CATSRSGVRGNTIYF
cdr3_nt: TGTGCCACCAGCAGATCAGGGGTGCGTGGAAACACCATATATTTT

j_call: TRBJ2-7
d_call: TRBD1
clone_size: few
v_call: TRBV27
cdr3_aa: CASSPLLDRGYEQYF
cdr3_nt: TGTGCCAGCAGCCCCCTATTGGACAGGGGCTACGAGCAGTACTTC

j_call: TRBJ2-7
d_call: TRBD1
clone_size: -
v_call: TRBV2
cdr3_aa: CASSAETGDYEQYF
cdr3_nt: TGTGCCAGCAGTGCTGAGACAGGGGACTACGAGCAGTACTTC

j_call: TRBJ2-7
d_call: -
clone_size: -
v_call: TRBV20-1
cdr3_aa: CSASKSEWQYF
cdr3_nt: TGCAGTGCTAGTAAGTCCGAATGGCAGTACTTC

j_call: TRBJ2-7
d_call: -
clone_size: -
v_call: TRBV30
cdr3_aa: CAWVRLEGNEQYF
cdr3_nt: TGTGCCTGGGTGAGACTAGAGGGAAACGAGCAGTACTTC

j_call: TRBJ2-5
d_call: -
clone_size: once
v_call: TRBV19
cdr3_aa: CASSPSGTSGETQYF
cdr3_nt: TGTGCCAGTAGTCCATCCGGGACCTCCGGAGAGACCCAGTACTTC

j_call: TRBJ2-5
d_call: -
clone_size: -
v_call: TRBV6-5
cdr3_aa: CASSYLRPQETQYF
cdr3_nt: TGTGCCAGCAGTTACCTACGGCCCCAAGAGACCCAGTACTTC

j_call: TRBJ1-5
d_call: -
clone_size: -
v_call: TRBV5-6
cdr3_aa: CASSSQGGRQPQHF
cdr3_nt: TGTGCCAGCAGCTCACAGGGCGGGAGGCAGCCCCAGCATTTT

j_call: TRBJ2-2
d_call: -
clone_size: -
v_call: TRBV7-2
cdr3_aa: CASSWGTNTGELFF
cdr3_nt: TGTGCCAGCAGCTGGGGGACGAACACCGGGGAGCTGTTTTTT

j_call: TRBJ1-1
d_call: -
clone_size: few
v_call: TRBV4-3
cdr3_aa: CASSQGPGNTEAFF
cdr3_nt: TGCGCCAGCAGCCAAGGCCCGGGGAACACTGAAGCTTTCTTT

j_call: TRBJ1-2
d_call: -
clone_size: -
v_call: TRBV7-2
cdr3_aa: CASSLTRNTLYGYTF
cdr3_nt: TGTGCCAGCAGCTTAACACGGAACACCCTCTATGGCTACACCTTC

j_call: TRBJ1-3
d_call: -
clone_size: -
v_call: TRBV29-1
cdr3_aa: CSDPTPGNTIYF
cdr3_nt: TGCAGCGACCCGACCCCGGGAAACACCATATATTTT

j_call: TRBJ2-5
d_call: TRBD2
clone_size: -
v_call: TRBV12-5
cdr3_aa: CASAISAGGLETQYF
cdr3_nt: TGTGCTAGTGCCATCTCTGCGGGGGGGCTGGAGACCCAGTACTTC

j_call: TRBJ2-5
d_call: TRBD2
clone_size: -
v_call: TRBV4-1
cdr3_aa: CASSQEVRGRYRETQYF
cdr3_nt: TGCGCCAGCAGCCAAGAGGTGCGCGGGAGATATAGGGAGACCCAGTACTTC

j_call: TRBJ2-3
d_call: -
clone_size: -
v_call: TRBV29-1
cdr3_aa: CSVEDLSRGTDTQYF
cdr3_nt: TGCAGCGTTGAAGACCTGAGTAGGGGAACAGATACGCAGTATTTT